A selection of T cell receptor beta chains follows, all from one sample in a study of Ad26.COV2.S vaccination and SARS-CoV-2 variants. TCRdb keeps only in-frame clones here, not all; method: immunoSEQ multiplex PCR. The sample consists of fewer than 400,000 clones, roughly 90% of them appearing once. This sample comprised peripheral blood, obtained in a trial of Ad26.COV2.S vaccine versus placebo. The receptors derive from a person aged 18-60 years who received the Ad26.COV2.S COVID-19 vaccine or a placebo. CDR3s include the opening cysteine and the closing phenylalanine or tryptophan. D genes are given only for firm matches. Only part of the rows carry a size: once, few, many, or a class if the clone is expanded.

abundance,v_gene,j_gene,d_gene,CDR3aa,CDR3nt
NA,TRBV7-4,TRBJ1-5,TRBD1,CASSSKNRQGCNQPQHF,TGTGCCAGCAGCTCCAAGAACAGACAGGGTTGCAATCAGCCCCAGCATTTT
NA,TRBV6-2/TRBV6-3,TRBJ2-6,NA,CASSYTRVLGANVLTF,TGTGCCAGCAGTTACACCAGGGTTCTGGGGGCCAACGTCCTGACTTTC
NA,TRBV7-6,TRBJ2-5,NA,CASTEYQETQYF,TGTGCCAGCACAGAGTACCAAGAGACCCAGTACTTC
NA,TRBV30,TRBJ2-1,NA,CAWSVNGFNEQFF,TGTGCCTGGAGTGTTAACGGTTTCAATGAGCAGTTCTTC
few,TRBV11-2,TRBJ2-1,NA,CASSLDGSYNEQFF,TGTGCCAGCAGCTTAGACGGCTCCTACAATGAGCAGTTCTTC
NA,TRBV5-4,TRBJ2-3,TRBD1,CASSWDRGEDTQYF,TGTGCCAGCAGCTGGGACAGGGGAGAGGATACGCAGTATTTT
once,TRBV2,TRBJ2-3,NA,CASRDQTDTQYF,TGTGCCAGCCGAGATCAGACAGATACGCAGTATTTT
NA,TRBV7-9,TRBJ1-2,TRBD1,CASSPQQGISNYGYTF,TGTGCCAGCAGCCCCCAACAGGGGATTTCTAACTATGGCTACACCTTC
NA,TRBV7-2,TRBJ1-1,NA,CASSIGLNTEAFF,TGTGCCAGCAGCATAGGGTTGAACACTGAAGCTTTCTTT
few,TRBV11-3,TRBJ1-1,NA,CASSSSGTEAFF,TGTGCCAGCAGCTCCTCGGGGACTGAAGCTTTCTTT
NA,TRBV7-9,TRBJ1-2,NA,CASSSLPGYVGYTF,TGTGCCAGCAGCTCCCTTCCAGGGTACGTCGGCTACACCTTC
NA,TRBV27,TRBJ1-4,NA,CASPLNAF,TGTGCCAGCCCGCTGAACGCTTTT
NA,TRBV11-3,TRBJ2-1,NA,CASSLGQGGYNEQFF,TGTGCCAGCAGCTTAGGACAGGGAGGATACAATGAGCAGTTCTTC
NA,TRBV4-3,TRBJ2-1,NA,CASSQEWGQTYNEQFF,TGCGCCAGCAGCCAAGAGTGGGGGCAAACGTACAATGAGCAGTTCTTC
NA,TRBV6-5,TRBJ1-1,NA,CASSSNTGSEAFF,TGTGCCAGCAGTTCTAATACGGGGTCTGAAGCTTTCTTT
once,TRBV5-5,TRBJ1-2,NA,CASSSGDGGYYGYTF,TGTGCCAGCAGCTCCGGGGATGGGGGGTACTATGGCTACACCTTC
NA,TRBV7-9,TRBJ1-1,NA,CASSSTQFSEAFF,TGTGCCAGCAGCTCGACCCAGTTCAGCGAAGCTTTCTTT
NA,TRBV6-5,TRBJ1-2,TRBD1,CASSFTTGDGYTF,TGTGCCAGCAGTTTTACAACAGGGGATGGCTACACCTTC
NA,TRBV18,TRBJ1-1,NA,CASSPRDLNTEAFF,TGTGCCAGCTCACCGCGGGATTTGAACACTGAAGCTTTCTTT
NA,TRBV12-3/TRBV12-4,TRBJ1-5,NA,CASSFQPLPQHF,TGTGCCAGCAGTTTCCAGCCGTTGCCCCAGCATTTT
NA,TRBV5-4,TRBJ2-2,TRBD1,CASSHGQGNAGELFF,TGTGCCAGCAGCCACGGACAGGGGAACGCCGGGGAGCTGTTTTTT
once,TRBV10-1,TRBJ2-1,TRBD2,CASSYRPGLAGDNEQFF,TGCGCCAGCAGCTACCGACCGGGACTAGCGGGGGACAATGAGCAGTTCTTC
NA,TRBV4-3,TRBJ1-2,NA,CASSQDFYGYTF,TGCGCCAGCAGCCAAGACTTCTATGGCTACACCTTC
NA,TRBV6-2/TRBV6-3,TRBJ2-1,TRBD2,CASSHPPLAGGPDEQFF,TGTGCCAGCAGTCACCCACCTCTAGCGGGAGGGCCAGATGAGCAGTTCTTC
NA,TRBV7-9,TRBJ2-5,NA,CASSPREGGGETQYF,TGTGCCAGCAGCCCGAGAGAGGGGGGAGGAGAGACCCAGTACTTC
NA,TRBV6-5,TRBJ1-3,NA,CASLSGNTIYF,TGTGCCAGTCTCTCTGGAAACACCATATATTTT
NA,TRBV7-9,TRBJ1-2,NA,CASSSLLNYGYTF,TGTGCCAGCAGCTCACTTCTTAACTATGGCTACACCTTC
NA,TRBV11-3,TRBJ2-3,TRBD2,CASSLGLAGAATDTQYF,TGTGCCAGCAGCTTAGGACTAGCGGGAGCGGCCACAGATACGCAGTATTTT
NA,TRBV28,TRBJ1-2,NA,CASSLIIGFGYTF,TGTGCCAGCAGTTTAATCATTGGGTTTGGCTACACCTTC
NA,TRBV30,TRBJ1-1,NA,CAWDDGTNTEAFF,TGTGCCTGGGATGACGGGACGAACACTGAAGCTTTCTTT
few,TRBV4-1,TRBJ1-5,NA,CASSQDGRGEPQHF,TGCGCCAGCAGCCAAGATGGAAGGGGGGAGCCCCAGCATTTT
NA,TRBV3-1/TRBV3-2,TRBJ1-1,NA,CASRLDTGRDMAEAFF,TGTGCCAGCAGACTCGATACCGGGCGCGATATGGCTGAAGCTTTCTTT
NA,TRBV18,TRBJ1-1,NA,CASSPPDTGATEAFF,TGTGCCAGCTCACCACCCGATACAGGAGCTACTGAAGCTTTCTTT
NA,TRBV5-4,TRBJ1-6,TRBD1,CASSLWQGGNSPLHF,TGTGCCAGCAGCCTTTGGCAAGGGGGCAATTCACCCCTCCACTTT
NA,TRBV29-1,TRBJ1-2,TRBD1,CSLTTGESYGYTF,TGCAGCTTAACGACAGGGGAAAGCTATGGCTACACCTTC
NA,TRBV11-3,TRBJ1-1,NA,CASSLSSDRNTEAFF,TGTGCCAGCAGCTTATCCTCGGACAGGAACACTGAAGCTTTCTTT
NA,TRBV6-1,TRBJ2-3,NA,CASSEESLVSSSTDTQYF,TGTGCCAGCAGTGAAGAATCCCTAGTTAGTTCCAGCACAGATACGCAGTATTTT
NA,TRBV27,TRBJ1-1,NA,CASSLGVVGTEAFF,TGTGCCAGCAGTTTGGGGGTCGTGGGCACTGAAGCTTTCTTT
NA,TRBV11-3,TRBJ2-1,TRBD2,CASSLLEAGAGNEQFF,TGTGCCAGCAGCTTATTGGAAGCGGGGGCGGGGAATGAGCAGTTCTTC
NA,TRBV7-9,TRBJ2-2,NA,CASSLGSAGPFTGELFF,TGTGCCAGCAGCTTAGGTAGCGCGGGGCCCTTCACCGGGGAGCTGTTTTTT
NA,TRBV7-2,TRBJ2-3,NA,CASNWRGTDTQYF,TGTGCCAGCAACTGGAGAGGGACAGATACGCAGTATTTT
NA,TRBV18,TRBJ1-6,NA,CASSPIRDSPLHF,TGTGCCAGCTCACCGATTCGGGATTCACCCCTCCACTTT
NA,TRBV15,TRBJ1-5,NA,CATSRDRGNQPQHF,TGTGCCACCAGCAGAGACAGGGGCAATCAGCCCCAGCATTTT
NA,TRBV6-5,TRBJ1-1,TRBD1,CASSTGTAMNTEAFF,TGTGCCAGCAGCACCGGGACAGCCATGAACACTGAAGCTTTCTTT
NA,TRBV3-1/TRBV3-2,TRBJ1-1,NA,CASSQGAGPEAFF,TGTGCCAGCAGCCAAGGGGCGGGGCCTGAAGCTTTCTTT
NA,TRBV2,TRBJ1-2,NA,CASSELGGGYTF,TGTGCCAGCAGTGAACTGGGGGGCGGCTACACCTTC
NA,TRBV11-3,TRBJ1-3,NA,CASRRAGNTIYF,TGTGCCAGCAGAAGGGCTGGAAACACCATATATTTT
NA,TRBV9,TRBJ1-2,NA,CASSVARGAAYGYTF,TGTGCCAGCAGCGTAGCGCGGGGGGCGGCGTATGGCTACACCTTC
NA,TRBV6-6,TRBJ2-1,TRBD2,CASSYLAGGDEQFF,TGTGCCAGCAGTTATCTAGCGGGAGGAGACGAGCAGTTCTTC
NA,TRBV4-3,TRBJ2-5,TRBD2,CASSQVYPGLGGTMKETQYF,TGCGCCAGCAGCCAAGTCTATCCGGGACTAGGAGGGACTATGAAAGAGACCCAGTACTTC
NA,TRBV27,TRBJ2-5,TRBD2,CASSIGTSGRPVETQYF,TGTGCCAGCAGTATCGGGACTAGCGGGAGGCCCGTGGAGACCCAGTACTTC